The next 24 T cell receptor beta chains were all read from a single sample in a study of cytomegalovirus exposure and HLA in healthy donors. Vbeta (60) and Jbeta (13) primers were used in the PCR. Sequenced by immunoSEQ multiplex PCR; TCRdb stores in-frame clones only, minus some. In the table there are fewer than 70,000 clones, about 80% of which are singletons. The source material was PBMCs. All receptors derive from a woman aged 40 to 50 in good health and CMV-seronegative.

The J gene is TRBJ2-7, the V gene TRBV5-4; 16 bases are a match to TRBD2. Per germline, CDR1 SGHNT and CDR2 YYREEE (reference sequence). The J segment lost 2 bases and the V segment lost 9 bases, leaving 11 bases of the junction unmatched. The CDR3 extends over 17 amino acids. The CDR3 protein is CAIYNGTSGRAAYEQYF. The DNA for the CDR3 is TGTGCCATCTACAACGGGACTAGCGGGAGGGCCGCCTACGAGCAGTACTTC.

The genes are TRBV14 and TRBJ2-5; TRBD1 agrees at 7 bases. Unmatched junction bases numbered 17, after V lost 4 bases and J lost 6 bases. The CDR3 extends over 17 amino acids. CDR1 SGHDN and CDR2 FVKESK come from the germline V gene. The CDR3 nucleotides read TGTGCCAGCAGCCTCAATATCCGGGACAGCAGTCTTCAGACCCAGTACTTC. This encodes CASSLNIRDSSLQTQYF.

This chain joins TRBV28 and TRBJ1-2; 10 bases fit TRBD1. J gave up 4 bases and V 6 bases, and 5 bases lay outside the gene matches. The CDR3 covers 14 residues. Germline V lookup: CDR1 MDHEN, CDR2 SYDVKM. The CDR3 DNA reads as TGTGCCAGCAGGCTGACAGGGGGCGCCTATGGCTACACCTTC. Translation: CASRLTGGAYGYTF.

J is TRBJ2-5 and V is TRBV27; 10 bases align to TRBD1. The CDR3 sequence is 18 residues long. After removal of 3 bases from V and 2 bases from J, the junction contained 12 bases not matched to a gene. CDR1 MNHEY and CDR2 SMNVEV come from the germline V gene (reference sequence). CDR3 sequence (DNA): TGTGCCAGCAGTTTCAACCATCCGGGGACAGGGGTACAAGAGACCCAGTACTTC. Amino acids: CASSFNHPGTGVQETQYF.

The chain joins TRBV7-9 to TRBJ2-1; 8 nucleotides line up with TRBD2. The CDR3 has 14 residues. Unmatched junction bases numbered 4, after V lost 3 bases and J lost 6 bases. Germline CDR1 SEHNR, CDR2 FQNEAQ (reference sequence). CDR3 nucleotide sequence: TGTGCCAGCAGCTTTATCAGCGGGGGCAATGAGCAGTTCTTC. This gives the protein CASSFISGGNEQFF.

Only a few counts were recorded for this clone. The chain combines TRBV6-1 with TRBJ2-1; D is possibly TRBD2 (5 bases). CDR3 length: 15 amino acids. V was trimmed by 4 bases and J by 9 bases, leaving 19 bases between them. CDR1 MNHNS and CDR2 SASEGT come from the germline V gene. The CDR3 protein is CASSARTDQRSEQFF. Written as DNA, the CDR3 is TGTGCCAGCAGTGCAAGGACTGATCAAAGAAGTGAGCAGTTCTTC.

CDR3 DNA sequence: TGTGCCAGCAGCTTGGACAGGGGAGCGGGTCAGCCCCAGCATTTT. It translates to CASSLDRGAGQPQHF. The chain joins TRBV5-8 to TRBJ1-5, with 7 bases lining up with TRBD1. The J segment lost 6 bases and the V segment lost 0 bases, leaving 6 bases of the junction unmatched. Germline loops: CDR1 SGHTS, CDR2 YDEGEE. The CDR3 loop spans 15 amino acids.

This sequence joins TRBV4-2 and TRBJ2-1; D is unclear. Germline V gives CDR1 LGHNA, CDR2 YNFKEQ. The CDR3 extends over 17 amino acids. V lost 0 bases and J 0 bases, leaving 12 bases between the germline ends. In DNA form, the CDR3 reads TGTGCCAGCAGCCAAGATGTCACCCCGAGCTCCTACAATGAGCAGTTCTTC. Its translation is CASSQDVTPSSYNEQFF.

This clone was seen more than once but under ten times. CDR3 protein: CASSVGGVGYEQYF. As DNA, the CDR3 is TGTGCCAGCAGCGTAGGGGGAGTCGGCTACGAGCAGTACTTC. V gene TRBV9 combines with J gene TRBJ2-7; D is perhaps TRBD2 (5 bases). Trimming stripped 0 bases from V and 3 bases from J, with 10 bases between. CDR1 and CDR2 from the germline V gene are SGDLS and YYNGEE. The CDR3 length is 14 residues.

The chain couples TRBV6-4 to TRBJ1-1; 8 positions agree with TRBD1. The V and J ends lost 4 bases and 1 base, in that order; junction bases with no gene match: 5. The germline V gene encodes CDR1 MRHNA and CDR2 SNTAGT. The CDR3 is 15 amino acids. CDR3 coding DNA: TGTGCCAGCAGTGCTCGGGACAGGTGGAACACTGAAGCTTTCTTT. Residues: CASSARDRWNTEAFF.

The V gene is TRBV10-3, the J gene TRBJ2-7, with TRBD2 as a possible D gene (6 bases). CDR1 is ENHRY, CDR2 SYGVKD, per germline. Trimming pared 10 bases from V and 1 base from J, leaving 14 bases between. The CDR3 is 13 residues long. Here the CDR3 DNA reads TGTGCCACCACGCCGGGGGTTTCCTACGAGCAGTACTTC. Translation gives CATTPGVSYEQYF.

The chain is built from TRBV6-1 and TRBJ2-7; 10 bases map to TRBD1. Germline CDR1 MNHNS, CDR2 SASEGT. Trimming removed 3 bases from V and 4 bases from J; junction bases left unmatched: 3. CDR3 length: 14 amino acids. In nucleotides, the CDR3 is TGTGCCAGCAGTGACTGGGGACAGGGGTACGAGCAGTACTTC. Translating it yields CASSDWGQGYEQYF.

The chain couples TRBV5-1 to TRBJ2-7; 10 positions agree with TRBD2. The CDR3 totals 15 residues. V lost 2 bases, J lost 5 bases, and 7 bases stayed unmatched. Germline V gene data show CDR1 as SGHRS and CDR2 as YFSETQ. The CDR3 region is CASSLTAGGPNEQYF. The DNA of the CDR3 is TGCGCCAGCAGCTTAACAGCGGGAGGGCCCAACGAGCAGTACTTC. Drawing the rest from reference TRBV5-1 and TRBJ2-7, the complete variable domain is KAGVTQTPRYLIKTRGQQVTLSCSPISGHRSVSWYQQTPGQGLQFLFEYFSETQRNKGNFPGRFSGRQFSNSRSEMNVSTLELGDSALYLCASSLTAGGPNEQYFGPGTRLTVT.

CDR3 sequence (DNA): TGTGCCATCAGTGGACTAGCGGGAGCAGAGACCCAGTACTTC. Translated: CAISGLAGAETQYF. This sequence joins TRBV10-3 and TRBJ2-5; 12 bases are a match to TRBD2. J was trimmed by 4 bases and V by 4 bases; bases with no gene match: 1. This CDR3 is built from 14 residues. Germline V gene lookup returns CDR1 ENHRY and CDR2 SYGVKD.

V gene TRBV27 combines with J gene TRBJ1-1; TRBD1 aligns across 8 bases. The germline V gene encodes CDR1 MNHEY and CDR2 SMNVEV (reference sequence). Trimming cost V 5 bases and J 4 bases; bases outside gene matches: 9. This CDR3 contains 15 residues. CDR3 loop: CASSPRQGSSTEAFF. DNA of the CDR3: TGTGCCAGCAGTCCCCGACAGGGGTCGAGCACTGAAGCTTTCTTT.

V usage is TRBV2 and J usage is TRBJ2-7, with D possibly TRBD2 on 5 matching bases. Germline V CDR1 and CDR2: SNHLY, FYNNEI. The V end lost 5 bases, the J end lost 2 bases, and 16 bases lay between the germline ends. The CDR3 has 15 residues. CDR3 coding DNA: TGTGCCAGCAGTTCAACCGGGATACTAACCTACGAGCAGTACTTC. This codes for CASSSTGILTYEQYF.

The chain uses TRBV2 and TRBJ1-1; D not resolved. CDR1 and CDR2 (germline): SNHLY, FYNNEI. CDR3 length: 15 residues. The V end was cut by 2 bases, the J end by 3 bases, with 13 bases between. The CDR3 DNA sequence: TGTGCCAGCAGTGAAAATGGAGGGCTCGACACTGAAGCTTTCTTT. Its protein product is CASSENGGLDTEAFF.

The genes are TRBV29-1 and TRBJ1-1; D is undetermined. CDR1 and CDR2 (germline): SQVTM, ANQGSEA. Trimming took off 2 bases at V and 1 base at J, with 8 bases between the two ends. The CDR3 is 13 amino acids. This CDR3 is CSVELTENTEAFF. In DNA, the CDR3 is TGCAGCGTTGAATTAACAGAGAACACTGAAGCTTTCTTT.

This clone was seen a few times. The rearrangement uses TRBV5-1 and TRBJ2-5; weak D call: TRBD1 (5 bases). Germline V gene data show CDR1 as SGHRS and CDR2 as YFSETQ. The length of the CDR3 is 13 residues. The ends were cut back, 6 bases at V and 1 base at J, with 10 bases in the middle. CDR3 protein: CASTQDAQETQYF. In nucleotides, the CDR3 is TGCGCCAGCACACAGGACGCCCAAGAGACCCAGTACTTC.

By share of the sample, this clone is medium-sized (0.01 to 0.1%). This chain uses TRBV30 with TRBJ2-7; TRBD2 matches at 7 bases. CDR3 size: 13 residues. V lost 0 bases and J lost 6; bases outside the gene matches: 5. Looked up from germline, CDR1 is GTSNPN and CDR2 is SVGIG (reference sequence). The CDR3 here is CAWSVHGEGEQYF. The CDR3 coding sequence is TGTGCCTGGAGTGTACACGGGGAGGGCGAGCAGTACTTC.

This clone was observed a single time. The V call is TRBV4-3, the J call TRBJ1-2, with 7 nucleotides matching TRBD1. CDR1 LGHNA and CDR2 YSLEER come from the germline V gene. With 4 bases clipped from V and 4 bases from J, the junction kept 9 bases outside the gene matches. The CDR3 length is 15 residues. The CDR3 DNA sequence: TGCGCCAGCAGCCCAGGGACAGTCGTAAGCTATGGCTACACCTTC. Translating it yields CASSPGTVVSYGYTF.

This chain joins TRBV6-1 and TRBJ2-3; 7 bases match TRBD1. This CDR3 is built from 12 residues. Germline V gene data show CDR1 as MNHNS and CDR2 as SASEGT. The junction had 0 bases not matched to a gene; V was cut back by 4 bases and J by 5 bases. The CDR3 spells CASSAGGDTQYF. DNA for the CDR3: TGTGCCAGCAGTGCAGGGGGAGATACGCAGTATTTT.

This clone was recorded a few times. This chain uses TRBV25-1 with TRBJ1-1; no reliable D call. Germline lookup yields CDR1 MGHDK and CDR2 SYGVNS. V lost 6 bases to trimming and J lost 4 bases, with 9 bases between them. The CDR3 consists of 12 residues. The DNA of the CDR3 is TGTGCCAGCAGACAGCGGGGCACTGAAGCTTTCTTT. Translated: CASRQRGTEAFF.

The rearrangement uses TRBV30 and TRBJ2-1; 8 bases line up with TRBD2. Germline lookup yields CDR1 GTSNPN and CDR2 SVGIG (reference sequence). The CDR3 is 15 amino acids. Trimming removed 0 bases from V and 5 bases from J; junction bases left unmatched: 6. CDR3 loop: CAWSVAAGANNEQFF. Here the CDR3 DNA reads TGTGCCTGGAGTGTTGCAGCGGGAGCTAACAATGAGCAGTTCTTC.